Below are 5 T cell receptor beta chains sequenced from a single sample in a study of T-cell reconstitution after alpha-beta-depleted transplantation in children (dated by TCRdb to the mid-2010s). The library was obtained by PCR. Sequencing was performed on an Illumina HiSeq 2500. Molecular barcoding was employed in the preparation of TCR libraries, with unique molecular identifiers being used to normalize TCRbeta repertoire quantification. The raw public reads went through TCRdb reprocessing: fastp at Q25, MiXCR clone calling, in-frame beta chains kept. Each CDR3 protein gets just one entry, which takes the most common genes and DNA from the rows behind it. This sample is represented by around 400,000 distinct CDR3 sequences; around 20% of them were singletons. The ten biggest clones cover approximately 3.8% of the sample. Source: PBMCs from the stem cell graft donor, taken from the stem cell graft. Receptors were obtained from a human donor who donated a stem cell graft to a child with acute myeloid leukemia.

This clonotype was detected many times. The chain combines TRBV12-3 or TRBV12-4 with TRBJ2-2; the D is unclear. The germline V and J ends were trimmed by 2 bases and 6 bases, with 7 bases remaining between them. This CDR3 region has 13 residues. In nucleotides, the CDR3 is TGTGCCAGCAGTTTACTGGGTCCCGGGGAGCTGTTTTTT. It specifies CASSLLGPGELFF.

This rearrangement joins TRBV15 to TRBJ2-7; the D is unclear. CDR3 size: 15 residues. V lost 1 base to trimming and J lost 2 bases, with 12 bases between them. Germline-derived CDR1 and CDR2 are LNHNV and YYDKDF (reference sequence). Here the CDR3 DNA reads TGTGCCACCAGCAGAGCCCTTACTTATCCCTACGAGCAGTACTTC. Its protein is CATSRALTYPYEQYF.

This clonotype appeared many times. The chain couples TRBV20-1 to TRBJ2-1; tentative D call: TRBD1 (5 bases). V dropped 0 bases and J dropped 2 bases, with 11 bases sitting between them. Germline V lookup: CDR1 DFQATT, CDR2 SNEGSKA (reference sequence). The CDR3 consists of 15 residues. CDR3 sequence: CSARDHRLAYNEQFF. CDR3 in DNA: TGCAGTGCTAGAGATCACAGGTTAGCCTACAATGAGCAGTTCTTC.

This clonotype was counted a few times. The chain uses TRBV11-2 and TRBJ2-7, with TRBD2 identical over 10 bases. Germline values: CDR1 SGHAT, CDR2 FQNNGV. V was clipped by 2 bases and J by 2 bases; unmatched bases: 12. This CDR3 is 18 amino acids long. In DNA form, the CDR3 reads TGTGCCAGCAGCTTAATCCTAGCGGGAGTTGGGGGACCCTACGAGCAGTACTTC. Translated, it gives CASSLILAGVGGPYEQYF.

J is TRBJ1-5 and V is TRBV12-3 or TRBV12-4, with D hard to call. The CDR3 has 16 residues. The V end lost 1 base, the J end lost 3 bases, and 13 bases lay between the germline ends. The CDR3 region is CASSLDSWENNQPQHF. The CDR3 DNA sequence: TGTGCCAGCAGTTTAGATAGTTGGGAAAACAATCAGCCCCAGCATTTT.